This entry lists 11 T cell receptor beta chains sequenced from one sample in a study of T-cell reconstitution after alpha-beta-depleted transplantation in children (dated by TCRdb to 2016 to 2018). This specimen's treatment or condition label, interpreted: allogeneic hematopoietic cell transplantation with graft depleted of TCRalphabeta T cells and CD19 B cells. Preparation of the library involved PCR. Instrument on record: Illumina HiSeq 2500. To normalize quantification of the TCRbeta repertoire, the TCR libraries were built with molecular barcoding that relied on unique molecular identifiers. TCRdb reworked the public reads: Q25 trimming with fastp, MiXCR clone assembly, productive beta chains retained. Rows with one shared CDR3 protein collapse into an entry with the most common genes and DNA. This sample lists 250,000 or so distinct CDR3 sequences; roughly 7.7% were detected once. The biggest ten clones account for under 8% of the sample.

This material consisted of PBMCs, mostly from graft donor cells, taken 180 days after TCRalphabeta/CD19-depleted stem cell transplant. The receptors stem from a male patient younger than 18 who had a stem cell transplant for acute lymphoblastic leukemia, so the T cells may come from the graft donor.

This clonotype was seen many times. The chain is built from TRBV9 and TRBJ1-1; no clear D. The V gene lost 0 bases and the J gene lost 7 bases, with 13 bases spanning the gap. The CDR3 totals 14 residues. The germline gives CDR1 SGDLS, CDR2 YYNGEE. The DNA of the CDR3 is TGTGCCAGCAGCGTAGATTTCAAACCCCTTGAAGCTTTCTTT. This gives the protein CASSVDFKPLEAFF.

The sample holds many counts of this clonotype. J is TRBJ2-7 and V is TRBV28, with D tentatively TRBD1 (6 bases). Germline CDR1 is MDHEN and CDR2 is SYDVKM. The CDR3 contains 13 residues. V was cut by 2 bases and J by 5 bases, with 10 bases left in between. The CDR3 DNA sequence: TGTGCCAGCAGTTTACCAGGGGCTGACGAGCAGTACTTC. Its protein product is CASSLPGADEQYF.

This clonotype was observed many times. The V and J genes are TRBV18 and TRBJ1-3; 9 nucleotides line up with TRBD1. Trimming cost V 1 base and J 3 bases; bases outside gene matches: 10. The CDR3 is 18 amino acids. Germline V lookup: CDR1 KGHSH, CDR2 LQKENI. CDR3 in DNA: TGTGCCAGCTCACCACTGGGACAGGGCTTGTTCGGTGGAAACACCATATATTTT. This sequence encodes CASSPLGQGLFGGNTIYF.

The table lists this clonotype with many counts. CDR3 bases: TGTGCCAGCATTTCTCCTCTGGGGCAGGGTTCCTACGAGCAGTACTTC. Translating it yields CASISPLGQGSYEQYF. This chain links TRBV25-1 with TRBJ2-7; maybe TRBD1 (5 bases). The CDR3 totals 16 residues. Trimming pared 7 bases from V and 1 base from J, leaving 20 bases between. Germline V lookup: CDR1 MGHDK, CDR2 SYGVNS.

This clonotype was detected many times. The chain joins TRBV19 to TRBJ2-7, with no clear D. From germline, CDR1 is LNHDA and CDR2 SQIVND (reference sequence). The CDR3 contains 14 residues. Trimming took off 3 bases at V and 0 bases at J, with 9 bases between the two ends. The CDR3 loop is CASSIMLGSYEQYF. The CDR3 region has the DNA TGTGCCAGTAGTATCATGCTGGGCTCCTACGAGCAGTACTTC. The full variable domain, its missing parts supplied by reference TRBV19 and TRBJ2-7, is DGGITQSPKYLFRKEGQNVTLSCEQNLNHDAMYWYRQDPGQGLRLIYYSQIVNDFQKGDIAEGYSVSREKKESFPLTVTSAQKNPTAFYLCASSIMLGSYEQYFGPGTRLTVT.

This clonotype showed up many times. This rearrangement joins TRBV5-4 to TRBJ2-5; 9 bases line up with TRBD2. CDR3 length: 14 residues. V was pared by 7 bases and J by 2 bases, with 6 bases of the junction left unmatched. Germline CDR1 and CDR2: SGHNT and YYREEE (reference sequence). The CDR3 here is CASFRLAEQETQYF. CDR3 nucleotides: TGTGCCAGCTTCCGACTAGCGGAGCAAGAGACCCAGTACTTC. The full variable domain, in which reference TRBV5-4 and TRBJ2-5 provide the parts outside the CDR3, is ETGVTQSPTHLIKTRGQQVTLRCSSQSGHNTVSWYQQALGQGPQFIFQYYREEENGRGNFPPRFSGLQFPNYSSELNVNALELDDSALYLCASFRLAEQETQYFGPGTRLLVL.

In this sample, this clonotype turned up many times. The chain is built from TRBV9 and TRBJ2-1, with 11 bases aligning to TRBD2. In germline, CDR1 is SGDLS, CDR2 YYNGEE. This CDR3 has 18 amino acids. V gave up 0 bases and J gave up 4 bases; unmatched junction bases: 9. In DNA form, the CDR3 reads TGTGCCAGCAGCGTAGGAAGGCTAGCGGGGGGACCTTACAATGAGCAGTTCTTC. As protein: CASSVGRLAGGPYNEQFF.

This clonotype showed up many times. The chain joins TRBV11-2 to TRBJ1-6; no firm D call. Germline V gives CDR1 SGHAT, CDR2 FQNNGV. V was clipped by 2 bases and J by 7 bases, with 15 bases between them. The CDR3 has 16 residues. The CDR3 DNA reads TGTGCCAGCAGCTTACGCCCTAGCGAGGGAAATTCACCCCTCCACTTT. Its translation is CASSLRPSEGNSPLHF.

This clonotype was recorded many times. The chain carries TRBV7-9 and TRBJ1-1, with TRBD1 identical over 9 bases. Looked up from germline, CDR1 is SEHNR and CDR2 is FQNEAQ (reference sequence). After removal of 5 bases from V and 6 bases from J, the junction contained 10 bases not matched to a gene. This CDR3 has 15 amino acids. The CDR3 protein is CASSEGTGLAAEAFF. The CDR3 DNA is TGTGCCAGCAGCGAGGGGACAGGGTTGGCGGCTGAAGCTTTCTTT.

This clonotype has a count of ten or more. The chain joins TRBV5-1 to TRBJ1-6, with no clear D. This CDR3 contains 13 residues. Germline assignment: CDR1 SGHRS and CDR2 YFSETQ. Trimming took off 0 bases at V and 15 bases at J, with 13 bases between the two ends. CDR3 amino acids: CASSLDRGSLLHF. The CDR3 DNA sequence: TGCGCCAGCAGCTTGGATCGCGGGTCCCTCCTCCACTTT.

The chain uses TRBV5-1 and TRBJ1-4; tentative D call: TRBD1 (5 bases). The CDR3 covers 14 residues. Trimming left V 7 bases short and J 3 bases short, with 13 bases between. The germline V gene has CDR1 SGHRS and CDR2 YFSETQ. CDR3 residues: CASGSGGSNEKLFF. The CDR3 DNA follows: TGCGCCAGCGGCTCCGGGGGGTCTAATGAAAAACTGTTTTTT.